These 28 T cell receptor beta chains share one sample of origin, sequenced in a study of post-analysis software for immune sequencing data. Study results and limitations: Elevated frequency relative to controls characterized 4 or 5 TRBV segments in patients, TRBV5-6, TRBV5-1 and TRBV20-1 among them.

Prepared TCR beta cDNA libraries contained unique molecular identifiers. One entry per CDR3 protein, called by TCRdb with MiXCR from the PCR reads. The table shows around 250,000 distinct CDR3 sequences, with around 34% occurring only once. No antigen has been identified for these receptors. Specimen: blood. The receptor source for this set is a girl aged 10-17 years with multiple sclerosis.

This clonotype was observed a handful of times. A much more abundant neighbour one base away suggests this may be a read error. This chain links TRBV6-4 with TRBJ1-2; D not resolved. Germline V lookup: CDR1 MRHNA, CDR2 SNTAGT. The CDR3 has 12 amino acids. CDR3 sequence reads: CASSNSTHGYTF. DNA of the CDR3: TGTGCCAGCAGTAACTCGACCCACGGCTACACCTTC.

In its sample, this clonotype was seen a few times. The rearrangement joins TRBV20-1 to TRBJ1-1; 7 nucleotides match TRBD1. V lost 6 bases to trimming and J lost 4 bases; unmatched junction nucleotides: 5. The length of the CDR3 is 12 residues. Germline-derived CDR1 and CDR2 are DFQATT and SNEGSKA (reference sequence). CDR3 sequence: CSASGGGTEAFF. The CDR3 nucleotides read TGCAGTGCCTCAGGGGGTGGCACTGAAGCTTTCTTT.

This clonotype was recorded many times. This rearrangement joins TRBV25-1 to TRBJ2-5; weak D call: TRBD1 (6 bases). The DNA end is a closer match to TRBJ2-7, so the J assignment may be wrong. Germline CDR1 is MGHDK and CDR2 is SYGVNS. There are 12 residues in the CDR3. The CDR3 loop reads CASSQQGGEQYF. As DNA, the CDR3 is TGTGCCAGCAGTCAACAGGGTGGCGAGCAGTACTTC.

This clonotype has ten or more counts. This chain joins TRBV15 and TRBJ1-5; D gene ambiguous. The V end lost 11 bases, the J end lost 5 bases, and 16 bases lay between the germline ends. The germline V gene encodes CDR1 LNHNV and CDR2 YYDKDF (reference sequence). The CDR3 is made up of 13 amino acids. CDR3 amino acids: CAAGREWDQPQHF. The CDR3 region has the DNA TGTGCCGCTGGGAGGGAGTGGGATCAGCCCCAGCATTTT.

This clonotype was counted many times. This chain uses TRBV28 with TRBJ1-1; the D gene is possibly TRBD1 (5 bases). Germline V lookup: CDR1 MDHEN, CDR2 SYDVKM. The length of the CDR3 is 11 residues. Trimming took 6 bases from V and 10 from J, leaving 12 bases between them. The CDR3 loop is CASRGTGGAFF. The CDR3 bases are TGTGCCAGCAGGGGGACCGGGGGAGCTTTCTTT.

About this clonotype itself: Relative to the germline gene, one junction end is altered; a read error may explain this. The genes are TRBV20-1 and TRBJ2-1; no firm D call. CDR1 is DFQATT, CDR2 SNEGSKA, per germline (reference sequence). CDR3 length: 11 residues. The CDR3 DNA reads TGCAGTGCTAGCACCCACAATGAGCAGGTCTTC. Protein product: CSASTHNEQVF.

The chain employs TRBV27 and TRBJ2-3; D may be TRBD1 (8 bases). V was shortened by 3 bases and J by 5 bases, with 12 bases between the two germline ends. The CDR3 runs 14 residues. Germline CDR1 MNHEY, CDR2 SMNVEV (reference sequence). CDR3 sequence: CASSLNRGGDTQYF. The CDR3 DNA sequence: TGTGCCAGCAGTTTGAACAGGGGGGGAGATACGCAGTATTTT.

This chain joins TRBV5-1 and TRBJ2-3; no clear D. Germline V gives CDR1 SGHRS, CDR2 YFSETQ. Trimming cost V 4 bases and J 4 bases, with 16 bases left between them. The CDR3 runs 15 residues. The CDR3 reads CASSPEGSLPDTQYF. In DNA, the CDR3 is TGCGCCAGCAGCCCCGAAGGCTCGCTCCCAGATACGCAGTATTTT.

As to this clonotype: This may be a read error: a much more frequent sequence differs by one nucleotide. This chain's CDR3 is CASRSTSNDEQYF. The DNA for the CDR3 is TGTGCCAGCAGATCGACTAGCAACGATGAGCAGTACTTC. The genes are TRBV13 and TRBJ2-7; TRBD2 aligns across 7 bases. Germline-derived CDR1 and CDR2 are PRHDT and FYEKMQ (reference sequence). The CDR3 is 13 amino acids. The V and J ends lost 6 bases and 7 bases, in that order; junction bases with no gene match: 9.

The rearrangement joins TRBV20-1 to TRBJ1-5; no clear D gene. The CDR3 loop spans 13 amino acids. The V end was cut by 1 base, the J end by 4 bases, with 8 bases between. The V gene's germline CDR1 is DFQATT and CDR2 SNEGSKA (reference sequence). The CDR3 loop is CSARAGVNQPQHF. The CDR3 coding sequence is TGCAGTGCTAGAGCAGGAGTTAATCAGCCCCAGCATTTT.

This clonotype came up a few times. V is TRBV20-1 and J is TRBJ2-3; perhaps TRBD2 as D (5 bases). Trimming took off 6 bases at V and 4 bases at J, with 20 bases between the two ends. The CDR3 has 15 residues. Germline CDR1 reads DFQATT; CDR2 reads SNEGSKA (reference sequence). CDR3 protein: CSASPQAAGADTQYF. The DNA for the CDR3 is TGCAGTGCCTCGCCACAAGCGGCTGGCGCAGATACGCAGTATTTT.

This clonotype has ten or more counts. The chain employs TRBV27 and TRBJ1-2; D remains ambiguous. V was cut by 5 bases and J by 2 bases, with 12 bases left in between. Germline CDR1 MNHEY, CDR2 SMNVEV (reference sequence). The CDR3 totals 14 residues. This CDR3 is CASSPKRENYGYTF. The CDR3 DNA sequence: TGTGCCAGCAGTCCTAAAAGGGAAAACTATGGCTACACCTTC.

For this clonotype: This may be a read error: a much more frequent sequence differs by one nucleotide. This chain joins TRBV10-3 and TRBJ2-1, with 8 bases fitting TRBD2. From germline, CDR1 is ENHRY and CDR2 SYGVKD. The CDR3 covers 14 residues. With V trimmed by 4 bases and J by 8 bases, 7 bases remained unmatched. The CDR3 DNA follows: TGTGCCATCAGTGGGGGAGGGCGGGGGGATGAGCAGTTCTTC. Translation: CAISGGGRGDEQFF.

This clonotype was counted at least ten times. CDR3 amino acids: CASSQAQMNTEAFF. DNA of the CDR3: TGTGCCAGCAGCCAGGCACAAATGAACACTGAAGCTTTCTTT. The chain is built from TRBV7-2 and TRBJ1-1; no definite D call. The CDR3 runs to 14 residues. Germline-derived CDR1 and CDR2 are SGHTA and FQGNSA. Deletions cut 5 bases from V and 0 bases from J, with 10 bases between.

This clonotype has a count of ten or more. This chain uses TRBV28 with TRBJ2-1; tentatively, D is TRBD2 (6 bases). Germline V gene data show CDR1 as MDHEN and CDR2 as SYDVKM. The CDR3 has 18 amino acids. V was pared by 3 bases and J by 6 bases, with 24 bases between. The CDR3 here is CASSFGGSLGGLRNEQFF. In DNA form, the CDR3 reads TGTGCCAGCAGTTTTGGGGGGTCATTAGGTGGTTTGCGCAATGAGCAGTTCTTC.

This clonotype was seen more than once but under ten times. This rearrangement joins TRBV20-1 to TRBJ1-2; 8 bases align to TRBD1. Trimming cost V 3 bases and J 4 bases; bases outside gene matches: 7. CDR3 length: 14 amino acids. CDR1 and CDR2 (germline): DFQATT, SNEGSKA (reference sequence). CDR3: CSASLDRVGYGYTF. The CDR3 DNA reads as TGCAGTGCTAGCCTGGACAGGGTGGGCTATGGCTACACCTTC.

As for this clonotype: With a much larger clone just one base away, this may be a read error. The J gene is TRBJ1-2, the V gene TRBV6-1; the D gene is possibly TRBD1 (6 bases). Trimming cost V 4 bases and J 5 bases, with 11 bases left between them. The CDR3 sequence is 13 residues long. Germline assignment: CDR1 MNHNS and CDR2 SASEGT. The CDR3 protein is CASSGAGVYGYTF. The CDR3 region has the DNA TGTGCCAGCAGTGGAGCAGGGGTTTATGGCTACACCTTC.

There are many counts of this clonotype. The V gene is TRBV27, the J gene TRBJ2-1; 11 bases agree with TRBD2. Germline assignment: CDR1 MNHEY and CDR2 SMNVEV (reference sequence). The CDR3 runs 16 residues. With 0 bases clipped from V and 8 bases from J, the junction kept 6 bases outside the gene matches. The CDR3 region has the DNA TGTGCCAGCAGTTTATCGAGACTAGCGGGGCTGGATGAGCAGTTCTTC. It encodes CASSLSRLAGLDEQFF.

The CDR3 loop is CASSQDSIKSYEQYF. Written as DNA, the CDR3 is TGCGCCAGCAGCCAAGACAGCATTAAGTCCTACGAGCAGTACTTC. The chain has TRBV4-1 and TRBJ2-7; D not certain. CDR1 and CDR2 from the germline V gene are MGHRA and YSYEKL. V was trimmed by 0 bases and J by 1 base, leaving 10 bases between them. CDR3 length: 15 residues.

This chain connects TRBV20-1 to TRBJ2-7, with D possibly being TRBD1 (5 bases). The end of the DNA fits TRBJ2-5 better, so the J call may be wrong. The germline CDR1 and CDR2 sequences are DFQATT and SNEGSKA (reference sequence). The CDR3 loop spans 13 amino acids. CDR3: CSARPSGRETQYF. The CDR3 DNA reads TGCAGTGCTAGGCCCTCAGGGCGGGAGACCCAGTACTTC.

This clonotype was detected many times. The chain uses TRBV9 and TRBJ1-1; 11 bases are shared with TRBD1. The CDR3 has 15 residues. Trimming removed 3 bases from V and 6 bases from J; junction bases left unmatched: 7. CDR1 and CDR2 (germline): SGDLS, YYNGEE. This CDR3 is CASSASGTGGAEAFF. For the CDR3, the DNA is TGTGCCAGCAGCGCCTCCGGGACAGGGGGGGCTGAAGCTTTCTTT.

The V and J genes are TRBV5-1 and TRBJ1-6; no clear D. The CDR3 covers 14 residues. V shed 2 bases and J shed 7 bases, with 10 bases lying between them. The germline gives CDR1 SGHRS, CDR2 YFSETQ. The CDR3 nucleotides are TGCGCCAGCAGCTTAACCACCGGGAATTCACCCCTCCACTTT. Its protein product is CASSLTTGNSPLHF.

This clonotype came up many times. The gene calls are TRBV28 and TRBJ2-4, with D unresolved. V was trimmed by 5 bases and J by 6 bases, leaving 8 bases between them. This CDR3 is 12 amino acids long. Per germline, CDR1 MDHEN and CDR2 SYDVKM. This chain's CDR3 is CASSTQRNIQYF. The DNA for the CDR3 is TGTGCCAGCAGTACCCAGAGAAACATTCAGTACTTC.

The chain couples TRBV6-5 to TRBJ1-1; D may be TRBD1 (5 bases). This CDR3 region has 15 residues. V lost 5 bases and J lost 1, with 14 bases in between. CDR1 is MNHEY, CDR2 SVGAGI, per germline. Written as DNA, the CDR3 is TGTGCCAGCAGTCCTTCCAACGGGGCGAACACTGAAGCTTTCTTT. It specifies CASSPSNGANTEAFF.

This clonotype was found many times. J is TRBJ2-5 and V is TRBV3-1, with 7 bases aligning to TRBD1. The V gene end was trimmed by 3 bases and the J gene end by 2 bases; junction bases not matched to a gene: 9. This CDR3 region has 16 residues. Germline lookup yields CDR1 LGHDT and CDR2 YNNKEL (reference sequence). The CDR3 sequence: CASSQEGQVGQETQYF. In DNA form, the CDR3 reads TGTGCCAGCAGCCAGGAAGGACAGGTCGGACAAGAGACCCAGTACTTC.

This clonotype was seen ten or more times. CDR3: CASSPIGEVGPNEQFF. The CDR3 DNA is TGTGCCAGCAGCCCCATCGGGGAGGTCGGCCCGAATGAGCAGTTCTTC. The V and J genes are TRBV7-3 and TRBJ2-1; a weak D match, TRBD2 (6 bases). This CDR3 has 16 residues. V lost 5 bases and J 7 bases, leaving 21 bases between the germline ends. Germline CDR1 reads SGHTA; CDR2 reads FQGTGA.

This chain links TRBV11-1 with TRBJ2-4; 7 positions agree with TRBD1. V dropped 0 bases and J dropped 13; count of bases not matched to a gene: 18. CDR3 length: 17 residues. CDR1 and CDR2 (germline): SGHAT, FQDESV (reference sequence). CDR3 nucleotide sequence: TGTGCCAGCAGCTTAGCGCCCGGGACAGTATTTGTCAATGAGCAGTACTTC. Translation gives CASSLAPGTVFVNEQYF.

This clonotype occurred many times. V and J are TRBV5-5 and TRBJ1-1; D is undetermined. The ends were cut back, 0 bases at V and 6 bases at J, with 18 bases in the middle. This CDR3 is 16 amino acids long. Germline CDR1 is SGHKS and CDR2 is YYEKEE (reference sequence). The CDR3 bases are TGTGCCAGCAGCTTGGCCTGGGATTACCCGAGCGCTGAAGCTTTCTTT. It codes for CASSLAWDYPSAEAFF.